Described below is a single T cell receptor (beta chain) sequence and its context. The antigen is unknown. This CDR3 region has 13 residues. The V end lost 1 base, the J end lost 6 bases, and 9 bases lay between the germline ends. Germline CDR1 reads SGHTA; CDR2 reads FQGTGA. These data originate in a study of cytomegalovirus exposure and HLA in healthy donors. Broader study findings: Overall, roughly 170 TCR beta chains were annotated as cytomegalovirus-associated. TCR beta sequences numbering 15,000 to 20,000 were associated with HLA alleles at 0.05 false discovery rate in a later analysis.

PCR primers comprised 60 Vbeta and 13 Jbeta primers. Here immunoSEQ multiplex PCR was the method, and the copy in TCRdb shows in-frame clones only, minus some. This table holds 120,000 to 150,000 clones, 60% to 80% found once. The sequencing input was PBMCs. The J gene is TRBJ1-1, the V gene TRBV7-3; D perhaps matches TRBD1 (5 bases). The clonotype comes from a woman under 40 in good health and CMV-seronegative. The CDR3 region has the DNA TGTGCCAGCAGCTTAAGAGGGGAGGCTGAAGCTTTCTTT. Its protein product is CASSLRGEAEAFF.